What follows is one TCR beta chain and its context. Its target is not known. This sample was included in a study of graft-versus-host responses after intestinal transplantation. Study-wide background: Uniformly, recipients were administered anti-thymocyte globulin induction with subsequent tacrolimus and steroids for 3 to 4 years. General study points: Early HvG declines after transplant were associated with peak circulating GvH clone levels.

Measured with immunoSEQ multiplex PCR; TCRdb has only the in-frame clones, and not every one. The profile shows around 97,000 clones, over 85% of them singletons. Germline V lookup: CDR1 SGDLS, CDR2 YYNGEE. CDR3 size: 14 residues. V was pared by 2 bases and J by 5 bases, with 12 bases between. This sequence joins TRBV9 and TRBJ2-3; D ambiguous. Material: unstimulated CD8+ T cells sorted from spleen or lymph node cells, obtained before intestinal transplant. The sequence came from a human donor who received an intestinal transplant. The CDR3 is CASSVESSIDTQYF. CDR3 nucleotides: TGTGCCAGCAGCGTCGAAAGTTCTATAGATACGCAGTATTTT.